This is a list of T cell receptor beta chains from one sample in a study of graft-versus-host responses after intestinal transplantation. TCRdb's table, derived via immunoSEQ multiplex PCR, lists solely in-frame clones and lacks some. The table has fewer than 95,000 clones, 90% to 95% seen once; the top ten hold less than 0.5%. The antigens for these receptors are not known. The sample here was unstimulated CD8+ T cells sorted from spleen or lymph node cells, taken before intestinal transplant. The origin of the receptors is a human donor who received an intestinal transplant. Both conserved end residues are part of each CDR3. Fields, in order: clone size, V gene, D gene, J gene, CDR3 protein, CDR3 DNA. The D gene is left open where the match is weak. Some rows have no size entry. The others give once, few or many, or a class for an expanded clone.

-	TRBV7-6	TRBD2	TRBJ2-5	CASSSLELAGGPGETQYF	TGTGCCAGCAGCTCGTTGGAACTAGCGGGAGGGCCGGGAGAGACCCAGTACTTC
-	TRBV6-5	TRBD2	TRBJ2-1	CASSYMGLVNEQFF	TGTGCCAGCAGTTACATGGGACTAGTAAATGAGCAGTTCTTC
once	TRBV9	-	TRBJ1-2	CASSSITGIYGYTF	TGTGCCAGCAGCTCTATTACAGGGATCTATGGCTACACCTTC
-	TRBV4-3	-	TRBJ1-2	CASSQGGGRDGYTF	TGCGCCAGCAGCCAAGGGGGGGGGCGTGATGGCTACACCTTC
-	TRBV9	TRBD1	TRBJ2-2	CASSDPGQPNTGELFF	TGTGCCAGCAGCGATCCGGGACAGCCAAACACCGGGGAGCTGTTTTTT
-	TRBV5-1	-	TRBJ2-2	CASSIGSNTGGLFF	TGCGCCAGCAGCATAGGTTCGAACACCGGGGGGCTGTTTTTT
-	TRBV5-6	-	TRBJ1-1	CASSLIGDNTEAFF	TGTGCCAGCAGCTTGATAGGGGATAACACTGAAGCTTTCTTT
once	TRBV19	TRBD2	TRBJ2-5	CASGVAGTQYF	TGTGCCAGTGGGGTAGCGGGGACCCAGTACTTC
-	TRBV23-1	TRBD1	TRBJ1-4	CASSQSSDRAGTNEKLFF	TGCGCCAGCAGTCAATCGTCCGACAGGGCAGGGACAAATGAAAAACTGTTTTTT
-	TRBV29-1	TRBD1	TRBJ2-1	CSVEGPGTGYNEQFF	TGCAGCGTTGAAGGTCCCGGGACAGGGTACAATGAGCAGTTCTTC
once	TRBV4-1	TRBD2	TRBJ2-2	CASSQELAGGLGGELFF	TGCGCCAGCAGCCAAGAACTAGCGGGGGGGCTCGGCGGGGAGCTGTTTTTT
-	TRBV27	TRBD1	TRBJ1-5	CASSSRTGISNQPQHF	TGTGCCAGCAGTTCTCGGACAGGGATCAGCAATCAGCCCCAGCATTTT
-	TRBV19	-	TRBJ2-3	CASSISHPADTQYF	TGTGCCAGTAGTATCTCCCACCCGGCAGATACGCAGTATTTT
-	TRBV9	TRBD1	TRBJ2-7	CASSVGGTAYEQYF	TGTGCCAGCAGCGTAGGAGGGACAGCCTACGAGCAGTACTTC
-	TRBV9	-	TRBJ2-7	CASSVEWGDYEQYF	TGTGCCAGCAGCGTAGAATGGGGGGACTACGAGCAGTACTTC
-	TRBV19	-	TRBJ1-2	CASSILGDNRYGYTF	TGTGCCAGTAGTATCCTTGGGGACAATCGCTATGGCTACACCTTC
once	TRBV28	-	TRBJ2-5	CAREDGLVQETQYF	TGTGCCCGAGAGGACGGACTTGTCCAAGAGACCCAGTACTTC
-	TRBV7-9	-	TRBJ1-2	CASSLAWTDNYGYTF	TGTGCCAGCAGCTTGGCTTGGACAGACAACTATGGCTACACCTTC
-	TRBV4-2	-	TRBJ2-2	CASSQDPAGNTGELFF	TGTGCCAGCAGCCAAGACCCGGCGGGGAACACCGGGGAGCTGTTTTTT
once	TRBV13	-	TRBJ1-1	CASSLRQTNTEAFF	TGCGCCAGCAGCTTAAGACAGACGAACACTGAAGCTTTCTTT
-	TRBV4-1	-	TRBJ2-7	CASSQEPTSTEQYF	TGCGCCAGCAGCCAAGAGCCCACTAGCACCGAGCAGTACTTC
-	TRBV9	-	TRBJ1-1	CASSEGVMNTEAFF	TGTGCCAGCAGCGAGGGAGTCATGAACACTGAAGCTTTCTTT
-	TRBV29-1	-	TRBJ2-2	CSVDSGELFF	TGCAGCGTTGATAGCGGGGAGCTGTTTTTT
-	TRBV27	-	TRBJ1-5	CASSFSGQPQHF	TGTGCCAGCAGTTTTAGTGGTCAGCCCCAGCATTTT
-	TRBV7-8	-	TRBJ1-2	CASSPGPGANYGYTF	TGTGCCAGCAGCCCGGGGCCGGGAGCTAACTATGGCTACACCTTC
once	TRBV27	TRBD1	TRBJ2-7	CASSPGTVPYEQYF	TGTGCCAGCAGTCCAGGGACAGTCCCCTACGAGCAGTACTTC
-	TRBV10-2	-	TRBJ2-7	CASREPGTLPDEQYF	TGCGCCAGCAGAGAGCCCGGGACACTCCCGGACGAGCAGTACTTC
-	TRBV7-8	-	TRBJ1-4	CASSLFSGGEKLFF	TGTGCCAGCAGCTTATTCTCGGGGGGTGAAAAACTGTTTTTT
once	TRBV6-5	TRBD2	TRBJ2-1	CASSYSRTSVVHEQFF	TGTGCCAGCAGTTACTCGAGGACTAGCGTTGTGCATGAGCAGTTCTTC
-	TRBV29-1	-	TRBJ2-3	CSVEPPPGTQYF	TGCAGCGTTGAGCCCCCTCCGGGGACGCAGTATTTT
-	TRBV18	-	TRBJ2-7	CASSPLRDYEQYF	TGTGCCAGCTCACCACTGAGAGACTACGAGCAGTACTTC
-	TRBV9	TRBD2	TRBJ2-2	CASSVVAGNTGELFF	TGTGCCAGCAGCGTAGTAGCGGGGAACACCGGGGAGCTGTTTTTT
-	TRBV10-1	TRBD2	TRBJ2-7	CASSEGLAGADEQYF	TGCGCCAGCAGTGAGGGACTAGCGGGAGCTGACGAGCAGTACTTC
-	TRBV19	TRBD1	TRBJ1-4	CASSIPGTEEGYGEKLFF	TGTGCCAGTAGTATTCCGGGGACAGAGGAGGGGTATGGTGAAAAACTGTTTTTT
-	TRBV27	-	TRBJ2-1	CASSLSRDFEQFF	TGTGCCAGCAGTTTATCGAGGGACTTTGAGCAGTTCTTC
-	TRBV10-1	TRBD2	TRBJ2-1	CASSGLAGETNEQFF	TGCGCCAGCAGTGGACTAGCGGGAGAAACGAATGAGCAGTTCTTC
-	TRBV12-5	TRBD1	TRBJ1-6	CASGLLPGQEVSSYNSPLHF	TGTGCTAGTGGTTTGCTGCCCGGACAGGAGGTGAGCTCCTATAATTCACCCCTCCACTTT
-	TRBV6-4	-	TRBJ1-3	CASSDSRSSGNTIYF	TGTGCCAGCAGTGACTCGAGATCATCCGGAAACACCATATATTTT
-	TRBV25-1	TRBD1	TRBJ2-1	CASSENFVMTGDNEQFF	TGTGCCAGCAGTGAAAATTTTGTTATGACAGGGGACAATGAGCAGTTCTTC
once	TRBV11-3	-	TRBJ1-1	CASSTPPNTEAFF	TGTGCCAGCAGCACACCCCCGAACACTGAAGCTTTCTTT
-	TRBV13	TRBD2	TRBJ2-5	CASTYTSALNKETQYF	TGTGCCAGCACCTACACTAGCGCCCTAAATAAAGAGACCCAGTACTTC
few	TRBV27	-	TRBJ1-6	CASSLGHSNSPLHF	TGTGCCAGCAGTTTAGGGCATTCCAATTCACCCCTCCACTTT
-	TRBV6-4	-	TRBJ1-1	CASSDQGHTEAFF	TGTGCCAGCAGTGATCAGGGGCACACTGAAGCTTTCTTT
-	TRBV7-9	TRBD2	TRBJ2-5	CASSLGLASETQYF	TGTGCCAGCAGCTTGGGACTAGCCAGTGAGACCCAGTACTTC
-	TRBV4-1	-	TRBJ1-1	CASSQEPTEMNTEAFF	TGCGCCAGCAGCCAAGAACCGACAGAAATGAACACTGAAGCTTTCTTT
-	TRBV7-9	-	TRBJ1-1	CASSQVGSRNTEAFF	TGTGCCAGCAGCCAGGTCGGCAGTAGGAACACTGAAGCTTTCTTT
-	TRBV7-2	TRBD1	TRBJ2-3	CASSPIEQGADTQYF	TGTGCCAGCAGCCCCATAGAACAGGGGGCAGATACGCAGTATTTT
-	TRBV19	TRBD1	TRBJ2-7	CASSPTGVEQYF	TGTGCCAGTAGTCCGACAGGGGTCGAGCAGTACTTC
-	TRBV4-2	-	TRBJ2-1	CASSQVREIYNEQFF	TGTGCCAGCAGCCAAGTACGGGAGATATACAATGAGCAGTTCTTC
-	TRBV4-3	-	TRBJ1-2	CASSQRLTGNPGYTF	TGCGCCAGCAGCCAGAGACTCACAGGGAATCCAGGCTACACCTTC
medium-sized	TRBV19	-	TRBJ1-1	CASSPGTEAFF	TGTGCCAGTAGCCCGGGCACTGAAGCTTTCTTT
-	TRBV15	TRBD2	TRBJ2-1	CATSRDRGGSYNEQFF	TGTGCCACCAGCAGAGATAGGGGAGGGTCCTACAATGAGCAGTTCTTC
-	TRBV5-6	-	TRBJ1-2	CASSLGRRGAGGYTF	TGTGCCAGCAGCTTGGGACGTCGGGGGGCAGGTGGCTACACCTTC